This T cell receptor beta chain was captured by sequencing in a study of beta chain features in type 1 diabetes. Whole-study context: Across all samples, roughly 100,000,000 sorted cells were examined. Study-level findings and limits: VDJ junctions sequenced from type 1 diabetes patients showed fewer insertions and more deletions. Shorter TCRB CDR3s, moderately but significantly so, marked every one of the four CD4+ subsets in Type 1 diabetes patients. For patients, the naive, central memory and Treg TCRB repertoires appeared more alike than for healthy donors.

Comment on this clone: The target antigen is unknown.

V lost 3 bases and J lost 4, with 15 bases in between. This CDR3 has 14 amino acids. The germline gives CDR1 SQVTM, CDR2 ANQGSEA. cDNA synthesis used the whole RNA isolate, giving expressed TCRB sequences. Generated by immunoSEQ multiplex PCR, the TCRdb table keeps only in-frame clones and is missing some. The sample has about 150,000 clones, about 13% seen once; the top ten hold roughly 1.3%. Cell sorting via CD45RO/CCR7/CD25/CD127/CD95/CD27 was performed to obtain CD4+ naive, central memory, regulatory and stem cell-like memory cells. The genes are TRBV29-1 and TRBJ1-2; D ambiguous. This TCR was sampled from a man in his late teens or twenties with type 1 diabetes. The specimen sequenced was central memory CD4+ T cells from blood. The CDR3 nucleotides are TGCAGCGTTGATAGAACAGCTAAATTCTATGGCTACACCTTC. Residues: CSVDRTAKFYGYTF.